The 21 T cell receptor beta chains presented below share a single source sample, sequenced in a study of blood T cell repertoires in COVID-19. Assay: immunoSEQ multiplex PCR; the TCRdb copy retains only in-frame clones and omits some. The table lists roughly 230,000 clones, 82% of them singletons. The material sequenced was peripheral blood. The receptors shown here come from a woman older than 75 with acute or convalescent COVID-19.

CDR3 in DNA: TGTGCCAGCAGGTCGGGACAGGGGATAAATCAGCCCCAGCATTTT. Protein: CASRSGQGINQPQHF. The genes are TRBV2 and TRBJ1-5, with 10 bases lining up with TRBD1. The trim removed 6 bases at V and 4 bases at J, leaving 6 bases unmatched. The CDR3 loop spans 15 amino acids. The germline CDR1 and CDR2 sequences are SNHLY and FYNNEI. Looking up the rest from reference TRBV2 and TRBJ1-5 gives the full variable domain: EPEVTQTPSHQVTQMGQEVILRCVPISNHLYFYWYRQILGQKVEFLVSFYNNEISEKSEIFDDQFSVERPDGSNFTLKIRSTKLEDSAMYFCASRSGQGINQPQHFGDGTRLSIL.

The CDR3 spells CASSDGLAGQLSTDTQYF. Written as DNA, the CDR3 is TGCGCCAGCAGCGACGGACTAGCGGGGCAGTTAAGCACAGATACGCAGTATTTT. The rearrangement links TRBV5-1 to TRBJ2-3, with 12 bases aligning to TRBD2. Trimming removed 4 bases from V and 0 bases from J; junction bases left unmatched: 9. CDR1 is SGHRS and CDR2 is YFSETQ in the germline V gene. The CDR3 runs to 18 residues. Based on the CDR3 plus reference TRBV5-1 and TRBJ2-3, the full variable domain is KAGVTQTPRYLIKTRGQQVTLSCSPISGHRSVSWYQQTPGQGLQFLFEYFSETQRNKGNFPGRFSGRQFSNSRSEMNVSTLELGDSALYLCASSDGLAGQLSTDTQYFGPGTRLTVL.

To note about this clone: This CDR3 is also generated by other DNA sequences in the sample. The chain joins TRBV5-8 to TRBJ2-7; weak D call: TRBD1 (5 bases). In germline, CDR1 is SGHTS, CDR2 YDEGEE. V was clipped by 0 bases and J by 2 bases, with 9 bases between them. The CDR3 has 14 amino acids. The CDR3 protein is CASSLGQGPYEQYF. The CDR3, as DNA: TGTGCCAGCAGCTTGGGCCAGGGCCCCTACGAGCAGTACTTC.

This chain uses TRBV7-2 with TRBJ2-3; D not certain. This CDR3 spans 15 amino acids. The germline V and J ends were trimmed by 5 bases and 5 bases, with 17 bases remaining between them. Germline-derived CDR1 and CDR2 are SGHTA and FQGNSA. This CDR3 reads CASSPHPRNRDTQYF. Written as DNA, the CDR3 is TGTGCCAGCAGCCCCCACCCCAGAAACAGAGATACGCAGTATTTT.

The chain couples TRBV30 to TRBJ2-7, with D hard to call. There are 12 residues in the CDR3. The V gene's germline CDR1 is GTSNPN and CDR2 SVGIG (reference sequence). Trimming shortened V by 1 base and J by 4 bases, and 8 bases separated the two germline ends. The CDR3 loop is CAWSEKAYEQYF. CDR3 nucleotide sequence: TGTGCCTGGAGTGAGAAAGCATACGAGCAGTACTTC.

The rearrangement joins TRBV4-3 to TRBJ2-4; maybe TRBD2 (7 bases). The CDR3 spans 16 residues. V was shortened by 2 bases and J by 4 bases, with 15 bases between the two germline ends. Germline-derived CDR1 and CDR2 are LGHNA and YSLEER. This chain's CDR3 is CASSQLGGASKNIQYF. CDR3 DNA sequence: TGCGCCAGCAGCCAACTAGGGGGGGCGTCGAAAAACATTCAGTACTTC.

The chain couples TRBV7-2 to TRBJ1-5, with D tentatively TRBD1 (6 bases). Germline assignment: CDR1 SGHTA and CDR2 FQGNSA. The CDR3 totals 14 residues. The V end lost 5 bases, the J end lost 5 bases, and 13 bases lay between the germline ends. The CDR3 coding sequence is TGTGCCAGCAGCCCAGCAGGGGAGCATCAGCCCCAGCATTTT. Encoded protein: CASSPAGEHQPQHF. The full variable domain, its missing parts supplied by reference TRBV7-2 and TRBJ1-5, is GAGVSQSPSNKVTEKGKDVELRCDPISGHTALYWYRQSLGQGLEFLIYFQGNSAPDKSGLPSDRFSAERTGGSVSTLTIQRTQQEDSAVYLCASSPAGEHQPQHFGDGTRLSIL.

This rearrangement joins TRBV11-3 to TRBJ1-1; weak D call: TRBD1 (6 bases). This CDR3 has 12 amino acids. CDR1 is SGHNT and CDR2 is YENEEA in the germline V gene. The V and J ends lost 1 base and 11 bases respectively, with 11 bases between them. CDR3 in DNA: TGTGCCAGCAGCTTAGCGGGGGGCAGGGCTTTCTTT. It codes for CASSLAGGRAFF.

The CDR3 here is CASSVGGRDTQYF. CDR3 nucleotide sequence: TGTGCCAGCAGCGTGGGGGGACGGGATACGCAGTATTTT. The V call is TRBV11-2, the J call TRBJ2-3, with a possible D match to TRBD2 (6 bases). V was clipped by 5 bases and J by 6 bases, with 12 bases between them. This CDR3 has 13 amino acids. CDR1 and CDR2 from the germline V gene are SGHAT and FQNNGV.

This rearrangement joins TRBV14 to TRBJ1-1, with D hard to call. The CDR3 consists of 15 residues. The V gene lost 4 bases and the J gene lost 1 base, with 13 bases spanning the gap. CDR1 is SGHDN, CDR2 FVKESK, per germline. The CDR3 sequence is CASSPSRVPNTEAFF. The CDR3 nucleotides are TGTGCCAGCAGCCCGAGCCGGGTTCCGAACACTGAAGCTTTCTTT.

V usage is TRBV19 and J usage is TRBJ2-2, with TRBD2 identical over 8 bases. The germline V gene has CDR1 LNHDA and CDR2 SQIVND (reference sequence). The CDR3 length is 16 residues. With 5 bases clipped from V and 1 base from J, the junction kept 6 bases outside the gene matches. CDR3 residues: CASSPRSGGNTGELFF. The CDR3 DNA reads TGTGCCAGTAGTCCCAGAAGCGGGGGGAACACCGGGGAGCTGTTTTTT.

The gene calls are TRBV2 and TRBJ1-5, with 7 bases matching TRBD1. V was pared by 8 bases and J by 2 bases, with 6 bases of the junction left unmatched. The germline gives CDR1 SNHLY, CDR2 FYNNEI. This CDR3 is built from 14 residues. The CDR3 sequence is CASHRGEGNQPQHF. CDR3 DNA sequence: TGTGCCAGCCACAGGGGAGAGGGCAATCAGCCCCAGCATTTT.

The rearrangement uses TRBV7-9 and TRBJ2-2; D perhaps matches TRBD1 (5 bases). V lost 4 bases and J lost 4, with 16 bases in between. Germline CDR1 SEHNR, CDR2 FQNEAQ (reference sequence). The CDR3 contains 16 residues. CDR3 amino acids: CASSSSFWGATGELFF. The DNA for the CDR3 is TGTGCCAGCAGCTCTTCCTTTTGGGGCGCCACCGGGGAGCTGTTTTTT. Looking up the rest from reference TRBV7-9 and TRBJ2-2 gives the full variable domain: DTGVSQNPRHKITKRGQNVTFRCDPISEHNRLYWYRQTLGQGPEFLTYFQNEAQLEKSRLLSDRFSAERPKGSFSTLEIQRTEQGDSAMYLCASSSSFWGATGELFFGEGSRLTVL.

This clone was seen just once. The CDR3 nucleotides are TGTGCCAGTAGTATAGGCAGGCTGGATCAGCCCCAGCATTTT. Translated, it gives CASSIGRLDQPQHF. This sequence joins TRBV19 and TRBJ1-5; D is undetermined. Trimming took 1 base from V and 5 from J, leaving 9 bases between them. Per germline, CDR1 LNHDA and CDR2 SQIVND (reference sequence). CDR3 size: 14 residues.

The gene calls are TRBV20-1 and TRBJ1-2, with 7 bases matching TRBD1. CDR1 is DFQATT, CDR2 SNEGSKA, per germline (reference sequence). The CDR3 loop spans 11 amino acids. CDR3 in amino acids: CRLEGAVGYTF. The CDR3 coding sequence is TGCAGGCTCGAGGGGGCGGTAGGCTACACCTTC.

V gene TRBV9 combines with J gene TRBJ2-1; 11 bases match TRBD2. The V gene's germline CDR1 is SGDLS and CDR2 YYNGEE. This CDR3 is built from 16 residues. V shed 0 bases and J 7 bases; nucleotides not matched to a gene: 6. The CDR3 protein is CASSVAGTSGLNEQFF. CDR3 nucleotides: TGTGCCAGCAGCGTAGCTGGGACTAGCGGCCTTAATGAGCAGTTCTTC.

In nucleotides, the CDR3 is TGTGCCAGCAGTTACAGGAGCGGGGAGACCCAGTACTTC. Protein sequence: CASSYRSGETQYF. V usage is TRBV11-3 and J usage is TRBJ2-5, with D possibly matching TRBD2 (6 bases). CDR1 is SGHNT and CDR2 is YENEEA in the germline V gene. Trimming pared 6 bases from V and 5 bases from J, leaving 13 bases between. The CDR3 runs 13 residues.

The chain links TRBV29-1 to TRBJ1-1; no clear D gene. The CDR3 contains 12 residues. Germline V CDR1 and CDR2: SQVTM, ANQGSEA. Trimming took off 7 bases at V and 1 base at J, with 10 bases between the two ends. CDR3 sequence (DNA): TGCAGCGCCCGGGATGGGAACACTGAAGCTTTCTTT. Its translation: CSARDGNTEAFF.

The chain has TRBV5-1 and TRBJ1-5; tentative D call: TRBD1 (5 bases). The germline V and J ends were trimmed by 5 bases and 2 bases, with 14 bases remaining between them. The CDR3 is 15 residues long. Germline loops: CDR1 SGHRS, CDR2 YFSETQ. For the CDR3, the DNA is TGCGCCAGCAGTCCGGGGGAGCAGGGCAATCAGCCCCAGCATTTT. Amino acid sequence: CASSPGEQGNQPQHF.

This sequence joins TRBV24-1 and TRBJ2-2; D is undetermined. The CDR3 extends over 14 amino acids. The germline V gene has CDR1 KGHDR and CDR2 SFDVKD. With 5 bases removed from V and 5 bases from J, the gap between germline ends came to 11 bases. This chain's CDR3 is CATSVAGSTGELFF. The CDR3 DNA is TGTGCCACCAGTGTCGCAGGATCTACCGGGGAGCTGTTTTTT.

This clone was counted a single time. Other nucleotide sequences from this sample produce the same CDR3. The chain has TRBV10-3 and TRBJ1-2; D is perhaps TRBD1 (5 bases). Trimming stripped 6 bases from V and 2 bases from J, with 16 bases between. CDR1 and CDR2 (germline): ENHRY, SYGVKD. CDR3 length: 15 residues. The CDR3 loop reads CAISGGGGTNYGYTF. The CDR3 DNA reads as TGTGCCATCAGCGGTGGTGGAGGGACCAACTATGGCTACACCTTC.